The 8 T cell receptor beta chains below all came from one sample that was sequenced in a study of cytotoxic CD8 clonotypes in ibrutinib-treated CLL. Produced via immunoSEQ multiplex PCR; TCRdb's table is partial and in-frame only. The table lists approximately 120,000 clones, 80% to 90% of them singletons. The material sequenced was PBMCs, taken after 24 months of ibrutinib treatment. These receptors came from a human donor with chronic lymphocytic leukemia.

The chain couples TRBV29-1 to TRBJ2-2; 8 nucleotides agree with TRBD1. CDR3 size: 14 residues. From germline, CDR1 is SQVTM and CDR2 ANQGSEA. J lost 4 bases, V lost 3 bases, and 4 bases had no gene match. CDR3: CSVDPTGATGELFF. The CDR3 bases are TGCAGCGTTGATCCGACAGGGGCCACCGGGGAGCTGTTTTTT.

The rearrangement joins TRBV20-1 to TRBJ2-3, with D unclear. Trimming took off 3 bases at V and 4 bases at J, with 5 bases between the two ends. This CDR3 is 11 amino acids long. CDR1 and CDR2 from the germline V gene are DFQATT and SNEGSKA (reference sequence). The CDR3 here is CSASIPDTQYF. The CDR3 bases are TGCAGTGCTAGTATTCCAGATACGCAGTATTTT.

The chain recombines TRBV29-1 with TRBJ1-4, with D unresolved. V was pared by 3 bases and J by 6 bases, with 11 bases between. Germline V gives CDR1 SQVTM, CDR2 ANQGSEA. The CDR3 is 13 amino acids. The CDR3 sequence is CSVENRDHEKLFF. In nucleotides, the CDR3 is TGCAGCGTTGAGAATAGGGATCATGAAAAACTGTTTTTT.

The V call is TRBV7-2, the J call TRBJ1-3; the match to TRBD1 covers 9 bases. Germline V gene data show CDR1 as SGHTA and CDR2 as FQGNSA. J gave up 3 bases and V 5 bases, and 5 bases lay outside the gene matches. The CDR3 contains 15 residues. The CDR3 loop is CASSTGGAGGNTIYF. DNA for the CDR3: TGTGCCAGCAGCACAGGGGGCGCGGGTGGAAACACCATATATTTT.

The CDR3 spells CASSLGRPDLYGYTF. In nucleotides, the CDR3 is TGTGCCAGCAGCTTAGGACGACCTGACCTTTATGGCTACACCTTC. The chain has TRBV7-2 and TRBJ1-2; D remains unclear. CDR3 length: 15 amino acids. Germline-derived CDR1 and CDR2 are SGHTA and FQGNSA. The V and J ends lost 1 base and 5 bases respectively, with 14 bases between them. The full variable domain, completed using reference TRBV7-2 and TRBJ1-2, is GAGVSQSPSNKVTEKGKDVELRCDPISGHTALYWYRQSLGQGLEFLIYFQGNSAPDKSGLPSDRFSAERTGGSVSTLTIQRTQQEDSAVYLCASSLGRPDLYGYTFGSGTRLTVV.

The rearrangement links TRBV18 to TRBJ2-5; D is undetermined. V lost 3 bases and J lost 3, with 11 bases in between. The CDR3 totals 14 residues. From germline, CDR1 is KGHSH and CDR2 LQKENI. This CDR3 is CASSPIRNEETQYF. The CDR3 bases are TGTGCCAGCTCACCTATCAGGAACGAAGAGACCCAGTACTTC. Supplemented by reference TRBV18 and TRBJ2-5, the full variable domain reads NAGVMQNPRHLVRRRGQEARLRCSPMKGHSHVYWYRQLPEEGLKFMVYLQKENIIDESGMPKERFSAEFPKEGPSILRIQQVVRGDSAAYFCASSPIRNEETQYFGPGTRLLVL.

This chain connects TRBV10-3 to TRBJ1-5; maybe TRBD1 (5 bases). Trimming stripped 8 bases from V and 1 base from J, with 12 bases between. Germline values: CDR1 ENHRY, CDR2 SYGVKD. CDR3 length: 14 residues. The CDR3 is CAISSGMSNQPQHF. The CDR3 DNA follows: TGTGCCATCTCTTCAGGGATGAGCAATCAGCCCCAGCATTTT.

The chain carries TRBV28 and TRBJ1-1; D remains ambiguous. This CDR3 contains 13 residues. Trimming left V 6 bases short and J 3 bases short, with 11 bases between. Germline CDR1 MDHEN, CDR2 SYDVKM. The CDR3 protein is CASSEIPHTEAFF. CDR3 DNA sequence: TGTGCCAGCAGCGAGATTCCGCACACTGAAGCTTTCTTT. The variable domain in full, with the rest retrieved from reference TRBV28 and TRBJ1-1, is DVKVTQSSRYLVKRTGEKVFLECVQDMDHENMFWYRQDPGLGLRLIYFSYDVKMKEKGDIPEGYSVSREKKERFSLILESASTNQTSMYLCASSEIPHTEAFFGQGTRLTVV.